Below, 8 T cell receptor beta chains from the same sample are listed, as sequenced in a study of control samples from healthy donors and cancer patients. Libraries were prepared by immunoSEQ multiplex PCR; TCRdb keeps only in-frame clonotypes and omits some of them. The table records about 410,000 clones, around 90% of them present only once. The specimen was PBMCs. These receptors were obtained from a middle-aged man with head and neck cancer.

The chain has TRBV9 and TRBJ2-1; D remains unclear. Germline assignment: CDR1 SGDLS and CDR2 YYNGEE. The CDR3 sequence is 14 residues long. Trimming removed 4 bases at V and 10 bases at J, with 18 bases between. The CDR3 loop is CASSIGNSLDEQFF. The CDR3 coding sequence is TGTGCCAGCAGCATCGGCAACTCCCTCGACGAGCAGTTCTTC.

This clone was seen a single time. The rearrangement uses TRBV6-5 and TRBJ2-1, with 10 bases identical to TRBD2. Trimming at V came to 7 bases and at J to 7 bases, leaving 10 bases not matched to a gene. Germline CDR1 MNHEY, CDR2 SVGAGI. The CDR3 runs 15 residues. CDR3 in amino acids: CASTALAGGSNEQFF. CDR3 DNA sequence: TGTGCCAGCACCGCCTTAGCGGGAGGTAGTAATGAGCAGTTCTTC.

The V and J genes are TRBV29-1 and TRBJ2-7, with D unresolved. V was shortened by 4 bases and J by 5 bases, with 9 bases between the two germline ends. Germline CDR1 reads SQVTM; CDR2 reads ANQGSEA. CDR3 length equals 11 residues. CDR3 in amino acids: CSVAGRDEQYF. CDR3 bases: TGCAGCGTTGCAGGCCGGGACGAGCAGTACTTC.

The rearrangement uses TRBV7-9 and TRBJ1-5, with a weak D call TRBD1 (6 bases). V was shortened by 4 bases and J by 6 bases, with 7 bases between the two germline ends. The germline CDR1 and CDR2 sequences are SEHNR and FQNEAQ (reference sequence). There are 12 residues in the CDR3. Written as DNA, the CDR3 is TGTGCCAGCAGCTCAGGGGCTCAGCCCCAGCATTTT. It codes for CASSSGAQPQHF. The full variable domain, in which reference TRBV7-9 and TRBJ1-5 provide the parts outside the CDR3, is DTGVSQNPRHKITKRGQNVTFRCDPISEHNRLYWYRQTLGQGPEFLTYFQNEAQLEKSRLLSDRFSAERPKGSFSTLEIQRTEQGDSAMYLCASSSGAQPQHFGDGTRLSIL.

J is TRBJ2-7 and V is TRBV10-3, with a possible D match to TRBD1 (5 bases). This CDR3 is 12 amino acids long. Germline values: CDR1 ENHRY, CDR2 SYGVKD. V dropped 6 bases and J dropped 3 bases, with 9 bases sitting between them. The CDR3 reads CAISPTVYEQYF. In DNA, the CDR3 is TGTGCCATCAGCCCGACAGTCTACGAGCAGTACTTC.

The chain is built from TRBV30 and TRBJ2-3, with 10 bases identical to TRBD2. Per the germline V gene, CDR1 is GTSNPN and CDR2 is SVGIG (reference sequence). This CDR3 is 16 amino acids long. Trimming at V came to 2 bases and at J to 5 bases, leaving 10 bases not matched to a gene. For the CDR3, the DNA is TGTGCCTGGAGTTTCCCAAGCGGGGGGGCAGGAGATACGCAGTATTTT. Its translation is CAWSFPSGGAGDTQYF.

The rearrangement joins TRBV27 to TRBJ2-1; the match to TRBD1 covers 8 bases. Trimming took 5 bases from V and 2 from J; bases not matched to a gene: 8. The CDR3 consists of 16 residues. CDR1 and CDR2 (germline): MNHEY, SMNVEV (reference sequence). CDR3 DNA sequence: TGTGCCAGCAGTAGCCTCGGACAGGGCCCCTACAATGAGCAGTTCTTC. It translates to CASSSLGQGPYNEQFF.

V and J are TRBV5-8 and TRBJ1-5, with a possible D match to TRBD1 (5 bases). Germline CDR1 and CDR2: SGHTS and YDEGEE. This CDR3 comprises 16 residues. The germline V and J ends were trimmed by 4 bases and 2 bases, with 16 bases remaining between them. CDR3 sequence: CASSRTRLGGNQPQHF. DNA for the CDR3: TGTGCCAGCAGCCGGACACGGTTGGGGGGCAATCAGCCCCAGCATTTT.